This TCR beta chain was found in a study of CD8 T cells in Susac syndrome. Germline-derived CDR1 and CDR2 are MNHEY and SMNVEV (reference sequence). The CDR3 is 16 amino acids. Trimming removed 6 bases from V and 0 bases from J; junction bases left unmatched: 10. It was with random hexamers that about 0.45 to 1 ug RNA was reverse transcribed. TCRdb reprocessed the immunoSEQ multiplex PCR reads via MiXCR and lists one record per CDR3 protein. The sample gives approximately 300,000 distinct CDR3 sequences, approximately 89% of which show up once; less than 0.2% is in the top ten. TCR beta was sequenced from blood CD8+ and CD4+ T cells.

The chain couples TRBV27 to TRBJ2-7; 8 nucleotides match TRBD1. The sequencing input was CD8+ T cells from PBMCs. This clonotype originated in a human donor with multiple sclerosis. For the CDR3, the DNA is TGTGCCAGCAGCCCGACCAGGACAGGGAGCTCCTACGAGCAGTACTTC. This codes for CASSPTRTGSSYEQYF.